Presented here are 21 T cell receptor beta chains from one specimen sequenced in a study of vaccination effects on CD4 cells after COVID-19. Antigen-specific CD4+ T cell clonotypes were called by their expansion after viral peptide-pool culture in ViraFEST. Culture proceeded for under twelve days, and CD4+ T cells were then isolated. Participants each got two BNT162b2 or mRNA-1273 vaccine doses. The repertoire was sequenced with immunoSEQ multiplex PCR; TCRdb's copy has only in-frame clones and lacks some. The sample lists around 16,000 clones; 70% were seen once. The antigens these receptors bind are not known. The sequences come from CD4+ T cells from PBMCs cultured with SARS-CoV-2 spike peptides, collected after COVID-19 vaccination. The receptors stem from a human donor who received a COVID-19 vaccine.

This clone is termed medium-sized. The chain recombines TRBV3-1 (or the pseudogene TRBV3-2) with TRBJ1-1; the D is unclear. Germline V lookup: CDR1 LGHDT, CDR2 YNNKEL (reference sequence). The CDR3 loop spans 14 amino acids. Trimming pared 1 base from V and 7 bases from J, leaving 13 bases between. CDR3: CASSQVQGRGEAFF. CDR3 in DNA: TGTGCCAGCAGCCAAGTTCAAGGTCGAGGTGAAGCTTTCTTT.

The chain recombines TRBV7-2 with TRBJ2-1; D remains unclear. The CDR3 has 12 amino acids. Germline V gene sequence: CDR1 SGHTA, CDR2 FQGNSA. Trimming cost V 4 bases and J 13 bases, with 14 bases left between them. CDR3 bases: TGTGCCAGCAGCTCCTTCCCAGGATTACAGTTCTTC. As protein: CASSSFPGLQFF.

In DNA, the CDR3 is TGCGCCAGCAGCGTTCGCCAGAGCACAGATACGCAGTATTTT. Translation: CASSVRQSTDTQYF. This chain links TRBV5-1 with TRBJ2-3; D unresolved. This CDR3 has 14 residues. V lost 4 bases, J lost 0 bases, and 9 bases lay in between. CDR1 is SGHRS, CDR2 YFSETQ, per germline.

The V and J genes are TRBV6-4 and TRBJ2-1, with TRBD2 matching 8 bases. The CDR3 is made up of 15 amino acids. Per germline, CDR1 MRHNA and CDR2 SNTAGT. V lost 6 bases, J lost 7 bases, and 11 bases stayed unmatched. CDR3 coding DNA: TGTGCCAGCAGCGTAACTAGCGGAGGGTGGAATGAGCAGTTCTTC. This gives the protein CASSVTSGGWNEQFF.

V gene TRBV4-2 combines with J gene TRBJ2-5; no firm D call. CDR3 size: 13 residues. Trimming stripped 4 bases from V and 1 base from J, with 7 bases between. The germline CDR1 and CDR2 sequences are LGHNA and YNFKEQ. The DNA of the CDR3 is TGTGCCAGCAGCCGCCAGCTCCAAGAGACCCAGTACTTC. Translating it yields CASSRQLQETQYF.

J is TRBJ1-2 and V is TRBV28; D gene uncertain. V shed 2 bases and J shed 8 bases, with 9 bases lying between them. From germline, CDR1 is MDHEN and CDR2 SYDVKM. CDR3 length: 12 amino acids. This CDR3 is CASSLRGYGYTF. The CDR3 coding sequence is TGTGCCAGCAGTTTACGGGGATACGGCTACACCTTC.

The gene calls are TRBV6-4 and TRBJ1-1, with no clear D. Germline assignment: CDR1 MRHNA and CDR2 SNTAGT. This CDR3 has 14 amino acids. The germline V and J ends were trimmed by 7 bases and 1 base, with 13 bases remaining between them. This CDR3 is CASKSGSANTEAFF. CDR3 in DNA: TGTGCCAGCAAGTCCGGGTCAGCGAACACTGAAGCTTTCTTT.

This clone was counted at least ten times. The chain has TRBV6-5 and TRBJ1-6, with D possibly TRBD1 on 5 matching bases. The V gene's germline CDR1 is MNHEY and CDR2 SVGAGI. The CDR3 is 14 residues long. The V and J ends lost 7 bases and 5 bases respectively, with 12 bases between them. In DNA, the CDR3 is TGTGCCAGCACCACGGGACGGAATAATTCACCCCTCCACTTT. Amino acids: CASTTGRNNSPLHF.

This chain connects TRBV28 to TRBJ2-3; TRBD2 matches 11 bases. Germline CDR1 is MDHEN and CDR2 is SYDVKM. V dropped 6 bases and J dropped 3; count of bases not matched to a gene: 5. This CDR3 comprises 15 residues. The CDR3 sequence: CASRSPSGRTDTQYF. The CDR3 coding sequence is TGTGCCAGCAGGTCCCCTAGCGGGAGGACAGATACGCAGTATTTT.

Remarks on this clone: An end of the junction does not agree with germline; a read error may underlie this. This sequence joins TRBV6-5 and TRBJ2-2; 8 bases are shared with TRBD1. Looked up from germline, CDR1 is MNHEY and CDR2 is SVGAGI. The CDR3 totals 16 residues. CDR3 region: CASSYSQTGAGRGAVF. CDR3 sequence (DNA): TGTGCCAGCAGTTACTCCCAGACAGGGGCTGGGCGGGGAGCTGTTTTT.

Only a few counts were recorded for this clone. The chain couples TRBV28 to TRBJ1-5, with a possible D match to TRBD1 (5 bases). Germline CDR1 MDHEN, CDR2 SYDVKM. CDR3 size: 18 residues. V was pared by 5 bases and J by 3 bases, with 23 bases between. CDR3 sequence: CASSLIFPKRGVNQPQHF. CDR3 in DNA: TGTGCCAGCAGTCTTATCTTTCCCAAACGGGGGGTCAATCAGCCCCAGCATTTT.

The J gene is TRBJ1-2, the V gene TRBV3-1 (or the pseudogene TRBV3-2), with TRBD1 matching 8 bases. CDR3 length: 14 amino acids. Trimming took 1 base from V and 8 from J; bases not matched to a gene: 6. Germline-derived CDR1 and CDR2 are LGHDT and YNNKEL (reference sequence). The CDR3 sequence: CASSQGPGGLGYTF. DNA of the CDR3: TGTGCCAGCAGCCAAGGCCCAGGGGGCTTAGGCTACACCTTC.

This clone was recorded a few times. The DNA of the CDR3 is TGTGCCAGCAGTGTTTCTAACACTGAAGCTTTCTTT. It specifies CASSVSNTEAFF. V gene TRBV2 combines with J gene TRBJ1-1; D is unresolved. V was trimmed by 4 bases and J by 2 bases, leaving 5 bases between them. Germline loops: CDR1 SNHLY, CDR2 FYNNEI. The CDR3 runs to 12 residues.

The rearrangement joins TRBV4-3 to TRBJ1-6; 9 bases fit TRBD1. Germline loops: CDR1 LGHNA, CDR2 YSLEER. With 4 bases clipped from V and 7 bases from J, the junction kept 8 bases outside the gene matches. CDR3 length: 16 amino acids. The CDR3 sequence: CASSPQGAAENSPLHF. CDR3 nucleotide sequence: TGCGCCAGCAGCCCACAGGGGGCCGCAGAAAATTCACCCCTCCACTTT.

This clone was observed once. The chain combines TRBV5-1 with TRBJ1-2, with TRBD1 identical over 9 bases. The CDR3 length is 16 residues. Germline trimming cut 4 bases from V and 4 bases from J; bases unmatched to any gene: 11. In germline, CDR1 is SGHRS, CDR2 YFSETQ. The CDR3 protein is CASSQNIGTGFYGYTF. The CDR3 coding sequence is TGCGCCAGCAGCCAAAATATAGGGACAGGGTTCTATGGCTACACCTTC. Based on the CDR3 plus reference TRBV5-1 and TRBJ1-2, the full variable domain is KAGVTQTPRYLIKTRGQQVTLSCSPISGHRSVSWYQQTPGQGLQFLFEYFSETQRNKGNFPGRFSGRQFSNSRSEMNVSTLELGDSALYLCASSQNIGTGFYGYTFGSGTRLTVV.

This chain joins TRBV11-2 and TRBJ1-2; 8 positions match TRBD1. The germline V gene has CDR1 SGHAT and CDR2 FQNNGV. The CDR3 is 15 amino acids. V gave up 2 bases and J gave up 2 bases; unmatched junction bases: 4. The CDR3 here is CASSLSQGANYGYTF. As DNA, the CDR3 is TGTGCCAGCAGCTTAAGTCAGGGGGCCAACTATGGCTACACCTTC.

This clone was counted a single time. This chain links TRBV5-4 with TRBJ1-3; D not resolved. Germline CDR1 reads SGHNT; CDR2 reads YYREEE (reference sequence). V dropped 4 bases and J dropped 0 bases, with 8 bases sitting between them. CDR3 length: 14 amino acids. CDR3 in amino acids: CASSRESSGNTIYF. The CDR3 region has the DNA TGTGCCAGCAGCAGGGAGAGCTCTGGAAACACCATATATTTT.

This clone was counted only a few times. The V and J genes are TRBV1 and TRBJ1-3. TRBV1 is classified as a pseudogene. This CDR3 has 16 amino acids. CDR3 amino acids: CTSSQLHGRAGNTIYF. CDR3 coding DNA: TGCACCAGCAGCCAATTGCACGGGAGAGCGGGAAACACCATATATTTT.

The chain is built from TRBV5-8 and TRBJ2-6; 9 positions agree with TRBD1. V lost 4 bases and J lost 4; bases outside the gene matches: 12. CDR1 SGHTS and CDR2 YDEGEE come from the germline V gene. This CDR3 contains 18 residues. CDR3 in amino acids: CASSPGTGTYRGANVLTF. The DNA for the CDR3 is TGTGCCAGCAGCCCCGGGACAGGGACGTATAGAGGGGCCAACGTCCTGACTTTC.

This clone was detected once. This chain joins TRBV4-2 and TRBJ2-6, with D possibly being TRBD2 (6 bases). This CDR3 has 18 amino acids. Germline CDR1 LGHNA, CDR2 YNFKEQ. V was clipped by 1 base and J by 0 bases, with 13 bases between them. CDR3: CASSQVGTANSGANVLTF. CDR3 DNA sequence: TGTGCCAGCAGCCAAGTGGGGACTGCGAACTCTGGGGCCAACGTCCTGACTTTC.

This clone was seen once. J is TRBJ2-1 and V is TRBV6-6, with 7 bases identical to TRBD2. This CDR3 region has 16 residues. In germline, CDR1 is MNHNY, CDR2 SVGAGI (reference sequence). V lost 2 bases to trimming and J lost 3 bases; unmatched junction nucleotides: 7. The CDR3 coding sequence is TGTGCCAGCAGTTACCGTCGCGGGAGCTTCTACAATGAGCAGTTCTTC. Translation gives CASSYRRGSFYNEQFF.